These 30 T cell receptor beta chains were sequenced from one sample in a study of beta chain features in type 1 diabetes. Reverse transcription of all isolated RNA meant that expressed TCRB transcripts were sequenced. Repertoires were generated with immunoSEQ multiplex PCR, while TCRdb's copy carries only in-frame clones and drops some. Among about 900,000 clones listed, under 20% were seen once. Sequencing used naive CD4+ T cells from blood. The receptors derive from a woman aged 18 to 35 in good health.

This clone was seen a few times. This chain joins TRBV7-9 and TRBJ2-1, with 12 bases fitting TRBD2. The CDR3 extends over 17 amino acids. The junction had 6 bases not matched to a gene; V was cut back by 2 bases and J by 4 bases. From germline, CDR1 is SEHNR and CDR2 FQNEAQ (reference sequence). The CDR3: CASSLSWTSGAYNEQFF. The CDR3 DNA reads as TGTGCCAGCAGCTTATCCTGGACTAGCGGGGCTTACAATGAGCAGTTCTTC.

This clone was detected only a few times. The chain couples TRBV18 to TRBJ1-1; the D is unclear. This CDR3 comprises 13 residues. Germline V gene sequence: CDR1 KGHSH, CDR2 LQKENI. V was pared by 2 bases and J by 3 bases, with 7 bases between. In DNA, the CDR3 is TGTGCCAGCTCACCAGAGGCGGACACTGAAGCTTTCTTT. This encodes CASSPEADTEAFF. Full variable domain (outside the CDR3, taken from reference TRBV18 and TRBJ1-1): NAGVMQNPRHLVRRRGQEARLRCSPMKGHSHVYWYRQLPEEGLKFMVYLQKENIIDESGMPKERFSAEFPKEGPSILRIQQVVRGDSAAYFCASSPEADTEAFFGQGTRLTVV.

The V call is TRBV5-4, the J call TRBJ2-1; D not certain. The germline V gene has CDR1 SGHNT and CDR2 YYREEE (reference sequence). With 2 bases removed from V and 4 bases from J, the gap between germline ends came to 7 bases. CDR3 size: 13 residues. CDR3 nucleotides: TGTGCCAGCAGCTTCGGTGGGTACAATGAGCAGTTCTTC. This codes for CASSFGGYNEQFF.

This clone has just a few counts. The CDR3: CASGRGGPQYF. The CDR3 DNA sequence: TGTGCCAGCGGCCGGGGTGGGCCCCAGTACTTC. J is TRBJ2-5 and V is TRBV28; perhaps TRBD2 as D (5 bases). V lost 8 bases and J 9 bases, leaving 13 bases between the germline ends. The CDR3 covers 11 residues. Germline V CDR1 and CDR2: MDHEN, SYDVKM.

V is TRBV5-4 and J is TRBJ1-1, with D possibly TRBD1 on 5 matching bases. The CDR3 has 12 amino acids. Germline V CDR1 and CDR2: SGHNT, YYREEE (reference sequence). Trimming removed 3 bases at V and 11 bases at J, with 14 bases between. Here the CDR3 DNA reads TGTGCCAGCAGCTCAACCCGGGACGGCGCTTTCTTT. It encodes CASSSTRDGAFF.

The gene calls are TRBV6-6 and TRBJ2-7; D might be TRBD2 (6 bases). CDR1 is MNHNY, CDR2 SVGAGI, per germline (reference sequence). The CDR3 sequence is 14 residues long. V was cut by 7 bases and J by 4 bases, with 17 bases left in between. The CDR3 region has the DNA TGTGCCAGCAAGGACCAACGGGAGTTATACGAGCAGTACTTC. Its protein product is CASKDQRELYEQYF.

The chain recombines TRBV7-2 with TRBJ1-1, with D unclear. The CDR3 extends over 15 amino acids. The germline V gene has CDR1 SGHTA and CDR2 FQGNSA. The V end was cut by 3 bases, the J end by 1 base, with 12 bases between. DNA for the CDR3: TGTGCCAGCAGCTTCCTCGGAGGCAGGAACACTGAAGCTTTCTTT. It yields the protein CASSFLGGRNTEAFF.

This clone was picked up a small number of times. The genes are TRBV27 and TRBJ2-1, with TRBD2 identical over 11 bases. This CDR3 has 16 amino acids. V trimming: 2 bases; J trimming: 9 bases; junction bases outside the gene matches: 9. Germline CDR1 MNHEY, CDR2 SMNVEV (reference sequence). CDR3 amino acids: CASSLRLAGGKGEQFF. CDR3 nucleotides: TGTGCCAGCAGTTTACGTCTAGCGGGGGGAAAAGGTGAGCAGTTCTTC.

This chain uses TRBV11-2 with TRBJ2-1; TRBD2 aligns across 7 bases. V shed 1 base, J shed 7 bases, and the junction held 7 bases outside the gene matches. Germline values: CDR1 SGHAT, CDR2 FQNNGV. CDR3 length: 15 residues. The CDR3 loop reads CASSLGGLAENEQFF. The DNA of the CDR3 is TGTGCCAGCAGCTTAGGTGGGCTAGCGGAAAATGAGCAGTTCTTC.

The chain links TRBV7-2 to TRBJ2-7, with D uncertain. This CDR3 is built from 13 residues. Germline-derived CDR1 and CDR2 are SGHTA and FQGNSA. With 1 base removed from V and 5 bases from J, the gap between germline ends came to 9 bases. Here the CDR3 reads CASSLEWVHEQYF. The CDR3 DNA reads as TGTGCCAGCAGCTTAGAGTGGGTCCACGAGCAGTACTTC. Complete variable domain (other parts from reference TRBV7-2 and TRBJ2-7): GAGVSQSPSNKVTEKGKDVELRCDPISGHTALYWYRQSLGQGLEFLIYFQGNSAPDKSGLPSDRFSAERTGGSVSTLTIQRTQQEDSAVYLCASSLEWVHEQYFGPGTRLTVT.

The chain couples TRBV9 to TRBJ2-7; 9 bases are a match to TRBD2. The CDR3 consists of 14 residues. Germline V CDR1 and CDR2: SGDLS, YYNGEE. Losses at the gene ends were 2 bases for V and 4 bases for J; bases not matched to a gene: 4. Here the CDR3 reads CASSVGLAKYEQYF. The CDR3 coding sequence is TGTGCCAGCAGCGTGGGACTAGCTAAGTACGAGCAGTACTTC.

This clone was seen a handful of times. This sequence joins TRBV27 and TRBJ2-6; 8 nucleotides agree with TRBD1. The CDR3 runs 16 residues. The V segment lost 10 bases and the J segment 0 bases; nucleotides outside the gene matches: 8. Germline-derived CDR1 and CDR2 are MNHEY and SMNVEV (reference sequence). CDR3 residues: CATSDRAFSGANVLTF. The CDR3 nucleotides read TGTGCCACTTCGGACAGGGCGTTCTCTGGGGCCAACGTCCTGACTTTC.

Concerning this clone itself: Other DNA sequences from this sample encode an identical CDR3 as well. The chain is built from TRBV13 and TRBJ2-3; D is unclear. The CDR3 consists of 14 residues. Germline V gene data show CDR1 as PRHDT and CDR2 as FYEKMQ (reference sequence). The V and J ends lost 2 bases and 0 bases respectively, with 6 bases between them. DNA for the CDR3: TGTGCCAGCAGCTTAAGTCGGAGCACAGATACGCAGTATTTT. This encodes CASSLSRSTDTQYF.

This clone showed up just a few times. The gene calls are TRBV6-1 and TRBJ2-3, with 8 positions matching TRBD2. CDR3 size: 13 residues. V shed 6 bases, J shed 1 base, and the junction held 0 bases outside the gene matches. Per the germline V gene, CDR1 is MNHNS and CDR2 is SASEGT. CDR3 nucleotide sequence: TGTGCCAGCAGACTAGCGGGCACAGATACGCAGTATTTT. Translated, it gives CASRLAGTDTQYF.

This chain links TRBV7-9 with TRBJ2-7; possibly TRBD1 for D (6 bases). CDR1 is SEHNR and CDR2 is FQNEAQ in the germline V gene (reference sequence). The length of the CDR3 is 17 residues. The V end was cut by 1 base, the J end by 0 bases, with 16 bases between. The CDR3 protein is CASSLGGTGRSSYEQYF. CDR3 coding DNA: TGTGCCAGCAGCTTAGGGGGCACAGGGCGAAGCTCCTACGAGCAGTACTTC.

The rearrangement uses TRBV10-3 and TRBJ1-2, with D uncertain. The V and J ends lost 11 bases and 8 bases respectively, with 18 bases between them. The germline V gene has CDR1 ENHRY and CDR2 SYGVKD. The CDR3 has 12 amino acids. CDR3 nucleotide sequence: TGTGCCGTCTACGGGAGCCTTGGAGGCTACACCTTC. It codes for CAVYGSLGGYTF.

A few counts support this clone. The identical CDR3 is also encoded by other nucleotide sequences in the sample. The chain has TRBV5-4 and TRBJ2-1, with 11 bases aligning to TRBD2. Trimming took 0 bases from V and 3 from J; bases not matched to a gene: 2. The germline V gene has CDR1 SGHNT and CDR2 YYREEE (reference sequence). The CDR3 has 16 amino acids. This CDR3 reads CASSLGGTSGYNEQFF. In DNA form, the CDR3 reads TGTGCCAGCAGCTTGGGAGGGACTAGCGGCTACAATGAGCAGTTCTTC.

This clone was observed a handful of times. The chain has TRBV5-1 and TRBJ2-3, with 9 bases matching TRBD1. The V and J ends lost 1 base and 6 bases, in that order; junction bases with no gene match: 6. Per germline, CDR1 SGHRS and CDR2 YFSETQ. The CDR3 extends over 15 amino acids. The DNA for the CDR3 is TGCGCCAGCAGCTTGTGGGACAGGGAGCTGGATACGCAGTATTTT. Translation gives CASSLWDRELDTQYF.

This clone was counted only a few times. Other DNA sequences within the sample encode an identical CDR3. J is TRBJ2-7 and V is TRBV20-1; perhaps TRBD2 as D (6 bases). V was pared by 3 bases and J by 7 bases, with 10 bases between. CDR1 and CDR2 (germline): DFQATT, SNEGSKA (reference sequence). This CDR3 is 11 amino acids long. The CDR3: CSASLAGEQYF. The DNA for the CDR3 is TGCAGTGCTAGCCTCGCGGGGGAGCAGTACTTC.

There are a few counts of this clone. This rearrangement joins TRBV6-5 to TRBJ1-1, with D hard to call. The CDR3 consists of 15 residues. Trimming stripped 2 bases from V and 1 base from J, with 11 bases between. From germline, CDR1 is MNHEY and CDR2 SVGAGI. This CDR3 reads CASSYKGPRNTEAFF. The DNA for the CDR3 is TGTGCCAGCAGTTACAAAGGACCCCGGAACACTGAAGCTTTCTTT.

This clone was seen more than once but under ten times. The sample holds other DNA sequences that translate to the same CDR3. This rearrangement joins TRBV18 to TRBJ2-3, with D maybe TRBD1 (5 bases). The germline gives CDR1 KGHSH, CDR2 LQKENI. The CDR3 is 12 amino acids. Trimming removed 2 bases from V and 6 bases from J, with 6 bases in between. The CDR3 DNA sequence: TGTGCCAGCTCACCAGGGGCTGATACGCAGTATTTT. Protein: CASSPGADTQYF.

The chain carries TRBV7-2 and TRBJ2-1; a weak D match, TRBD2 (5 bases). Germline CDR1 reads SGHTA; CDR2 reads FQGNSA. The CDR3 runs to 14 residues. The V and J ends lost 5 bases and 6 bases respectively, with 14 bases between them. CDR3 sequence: CASSPPSSGNEQFF. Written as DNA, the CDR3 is TGTGCCAGCAGCCCCCCTAGCTCGGGCAATGAGCAGTTCTTC. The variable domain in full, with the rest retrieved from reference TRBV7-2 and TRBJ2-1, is GAGVSQSPSNKVTEKGKDVELRCDPISGHTALYWYRQSLGQGLEFLIYFQGNSAPDKSGLPSDRFSAERTGGSVSTLTIQRTQQEDSAVYLCASSPPSSGNEQFFGPGTRLTVL.

CDR3 region: CASSTRTGTRLSGANVLTF. The DNA for the CDR3 is TGTGCCAGTAGTACCCGGACAGGAACGAGACTCTCTGGGGCCAACGTCCTGACTTTC. This chain links TRBV19 with TRBJ2-6, with 7 bases lining up with TRBD1. J lost 0 bases, V lost 4 bases, and 12 bases had no gene match. The CDR3 extends over 19 amino acids. Germline V CDR1 and CDR2: LNHDA, SQIVND (reference sequence).

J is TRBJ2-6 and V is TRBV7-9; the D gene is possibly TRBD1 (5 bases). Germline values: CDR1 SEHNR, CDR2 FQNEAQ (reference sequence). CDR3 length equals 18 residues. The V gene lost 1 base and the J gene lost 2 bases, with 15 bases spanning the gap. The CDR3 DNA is TGTGCCAGCAGCTTAGGGCTCGGAGCAGGGACTGGGGCCAACGTCCTGACTTTC. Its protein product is CASSLGLGAGTGANVLTF.

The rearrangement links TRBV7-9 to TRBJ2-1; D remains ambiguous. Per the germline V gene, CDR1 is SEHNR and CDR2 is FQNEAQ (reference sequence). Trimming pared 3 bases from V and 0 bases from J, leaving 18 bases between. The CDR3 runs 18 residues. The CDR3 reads CASSFNLGQRRSYNEQFF. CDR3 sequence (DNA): TGTGCCAGCAGCTTTAATCTAGGGCAAAGACGCTCCTACAATGAGCAGTTCTTC.

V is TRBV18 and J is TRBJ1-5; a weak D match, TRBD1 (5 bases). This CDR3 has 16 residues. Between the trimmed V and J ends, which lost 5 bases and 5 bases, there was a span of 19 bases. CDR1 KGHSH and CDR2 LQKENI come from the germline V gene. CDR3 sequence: CASSIRYRDLYQPQHF. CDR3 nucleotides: TGTGCCAGCTCAATTAGATACCGGGACTTGTATCAGCCCCAGCATTTT. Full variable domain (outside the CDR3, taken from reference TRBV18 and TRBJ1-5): NAGVMQNPRHLVRRRGQEARLRCSPMKGHSHVYWYRQLPEEGLKFMVYLQKENIIDESGMPKERFSAEFPKEGPSILRIQQVVRGDSAAYFCASSIRYRDLYQPQHFGDGTRLSIL.

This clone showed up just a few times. The CDR3 sequence: CASSLSSSTGANVLTF. For the CDR3, the DNA is TGTGCCAGCAGTTTAAGTTCCTCTACTGGGGCCAACGTCCTGACTTTC. The chain combines TRBV28 with TRBJ2-6, with D unclear. This CDR3 spans 16 amino acids. Trimming left V 2 bases short and J 2 bases short, with 10 bases between. Per the germline V gene, CDR1 is MDHEN and CDR2 is SYDVKM.

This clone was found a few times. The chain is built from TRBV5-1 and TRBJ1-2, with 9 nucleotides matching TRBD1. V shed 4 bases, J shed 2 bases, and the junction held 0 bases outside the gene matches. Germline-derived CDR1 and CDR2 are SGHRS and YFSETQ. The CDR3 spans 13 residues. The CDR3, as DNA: TGCGCCAGCAGCGGGACAGGGAACTATGGCTACACCTTC. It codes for CASSGTGNYGYTF.

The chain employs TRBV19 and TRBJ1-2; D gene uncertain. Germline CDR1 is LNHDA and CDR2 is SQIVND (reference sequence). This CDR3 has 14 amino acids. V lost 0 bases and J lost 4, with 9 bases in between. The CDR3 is CASSIDHSVYGYTF. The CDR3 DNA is TGTGCCAGTAGTATAGATCACAGTGTCTATGGCTACACCTTC. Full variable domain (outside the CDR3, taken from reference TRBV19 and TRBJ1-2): DGGITQSPKYLFRKEGQNVTLSCEQNLNHDAMYWYRQDPGQGLRLIYYSQIVNDFQKGDIAEGYSVSREKKESFPLTVTSAQKNPTAFYLCASSIDHSVYGYTFGSGTRLTVV.

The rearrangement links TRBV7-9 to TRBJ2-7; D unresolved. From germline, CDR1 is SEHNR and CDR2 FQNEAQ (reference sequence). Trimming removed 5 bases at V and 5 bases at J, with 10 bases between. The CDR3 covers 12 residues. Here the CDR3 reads CASSPTSHEQYF. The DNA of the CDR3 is TGTGCCAGCAGCCCAACATCCCACGAGCAGTACTTC.